The count of the clone carrying this T cell receptor (beta chain) is one. What it binds is not known. General study results and limits: The TCR gene usage of tumor memory CD4+ T cells clustered together with blood and lymph node memory CD4+ cells and with lymph node naive CD4+ cells. Tumor-infiltrating Treg TCR alpha and beta sequences overlapped most with tumor naive CD4+ T cells, then blood naive.

Constant-region reverse primers amplified full-length variable regions, followed by semi-nested Nested Universal Primer A PCR. TCRdb re-called the 5' RACE reads with MiXCR, one entry per CDR3 protein. The sample lists more than 4,500 distinct CDR3 sequences, 34% occurring once. Trimming removed 8 bases at V and 3 bases at J, with 11 bases between. The CDR3 has 12 residues. Germline-derived CDR1 and CDR2 are DFQATT and SNEGSKA (reference sequence). Input material: naive CD4+ T cells sorted from a lymph node. As to subset: naive CD4+ T cells, CD4+CD45RA+CD25-. This clonotype was obtained from a female donor with breast cancer. The chain employs TRBV20-1 and TRBJ1-5, with D possibly matching TRBD1 (5 bases). The CDR3 loop reads CSIDRDNQPQHF. CDR3 coding DNA: TGCAGTATCGACAGAGACAATCAGCCCCAGCATTTT.